Shown below are 14 T cell receptor beta chains from a single sample sequenced in a study of radiation and T cells in renal cell carcinoma. Data came from immunoSEQ multiplex PCR; TCRdb stores just in-frame clones and leaves some out. The table shows about 130,000 clones, with roughly 80% occurring only once. The time point was: baseline pretreatment blood. Sample treatment: 15 Gy SBRT to primary tumor, nephrectomy 4 weeks later. This specimen was blood, taken from a patient whose treatment included radiotherapy and nephrectomy. The receptor set was obtained from a woman aged 55-69 years with renal cell carcinoma.

This sequence joins TRBV6-1 and TRBJ2-2; perhaps D is TRBD1 or TRBD2 (5 bases each). CDR1 MNHNS and CDR2 SASEGT come from the germline V gene. Trimming took off 6 bases at V and 6 bases at J, with 14 bases between the two ends. This CDR3 contains 14 residues. CDR3 in amino acids: CASRLGRDAGELFF. CDR3 bases: TGTGCCAGCAGACTCGGAAGGGACGCCGGGGAGCTGTTTTTT.

This clone was counted a single time. The V and J genes are TRBV7-2 and TRBJ2-7; TRBD2 agrees at 12 bases. Germline loops: CDR1 SGHTA, CDR2 FQGNSA. CDR3 length: 15 residues. V lost 4 bases and J lost 2; bases outside the gene matches: 3. CDR3 DNA sequence: TGTGCCAGCAGCTCCGGACTAGCGGGACCCTACGAGCAGTACTTC. As protein: CASSSGLAGPYEQYF.

V gene TRBV18 combines with J gene TRBJ1-2, with TRBD1 matching 10 bases. Looked up from germline, CDR1 is KGHSH and CDR2 is LQKENI. CDR3 length: 14 amino acids. V shed 4 bases, J shed 6 bases, and the junction held 5 bases outside the gene matches. The chain's CDR3 is CASSRQGAEDGYTF. The CDR3 DNA sequence: TGTGCCAGCTCACGACAGGGGGCGGAGGATGGCTACACCTTC.

V is TRBV23-1 and J is TRBJ2-3; 8 bases are shared with TRBD2. TRBV23-1 counts as an open reading frame of uncertain function. This CDR3 is 16 amino acids long. The trim removed 8 bases at V and 2 bases at J, leaving 12 bases unmatched. CDR3 sequence: CASGTPTSAYTDTQYF. The CDR3 DNA reads as TGCGCCAGCGGAACCCCGACTAGCGCCTACACAGATACGCAGTATTTT.

V gene TRBV5-1 combines with J gene TRBJ2-3, with D perhaps TRBD1 (6 bases). V dropped 4 bases and J dropped 0 bases, with 15 bases sitting between them. The CDR3 extends over 16 amino acids. CDR1 and CDR2 from the germline V gene are SGHRS and YFSETQ. The CDR3 DNA reads as TGCGCCAGCAGCCGCGCAGGGGCCCCAAGCACAGATACGCAGTATTTT. It encodes CASSRAGAPSTDTQYF.

This clone has only one observation. The rearrangement joins TRBV6-1 to TRBJ1-1, with 7 bases fitting TRBD1. Germline CDR1 MNHNS, CDR2 SASEGT. V lost 1 base, J lost 5 bases, and 7 bases stayed unmatched. The CDR3 spans 15 residues. The CDR3 sequence: CASSEDSRGFTEAFF. The CDR3 nucleotides read TGTGCCAGCAGTGAAGACTCCAGGGGGTTTACTGAAGCTTTCTTT.

V usage is TRBV7-2 and J usage is TRBJ2-1; 9 bases align to TRBD2. Germline CDR1 SGHTA, CDR2 FQGNSA. The CDR3 contains 15 residues. Germline trimming cut 7 bases from V and 1 base from J; bases unmatched to any gene: 5. The CDR3 sequence is CASIGAGGSYNEQFF. Here the CDR3 DNA reads TGTGCCAGCATAGGAGCGGGAGGTTCCTACAATGAGCAGTTCTTC.

The chain has TRBV7-6 and TRBJ2-5; D is unclear. The CDR3 length is 12 residues. Per the germline V gene, CDR1 is SGHVS and CDR2 is FNYEAQ. V dropped 3 bases and J dropped 4 bases, with 6 bases sitting between them. CDR3 residues: CASSFRTETQYF. The CDR3 DNA sequence: TGTGCCAGCAGCTTTCGCACAGAGACCCAGTACTTC.

The J gene is TRBJ2-1, the V gene TRBV4-3; D not certain. The V end lost 5 bases, the J end lost 4 bases, and 12 bases lay between the germline ends. The CDR3 consists of 14 residues. Looked up from germline, CDR1 is LGHNA and CDR2 is YSLEER. The chain's CDR3 is CASSESRLYNEQFF. In DNA form, the CDR3 reads TGCGCCAGCAGCGAAAGCAGGCTTTACAATGAGCAGTTCTTC.

The rearrangement uses TRBV5-1 and TRBJ1-1, with D hard to call. The V end lost 4 bases, the J end lost 2 bases, and 6 bases lay between the germline ends. This CDR3 has 12 amino acids. Germline V gene lookup returns CDR1 SGHRS and CDR2 YFSETQ. The CDR3 DNA sequence: TGCGCCAGCAGCGAGGGAAACACTGAAGCTTTCTTT. Its protein product is CASSEGNTEAFF.

This chain joins TRBV20-1 and TRBJ1-2; TRBD1 matches 10 bases. This CDR3 spans 10 amino acids. Trimming at V came to 3 bases and at J to 14 bases, leaving 3 bases not matched to a gene. Germline V gene sequence: CDR1 DFQATT, CDR2 SNEGSKA (reference sequence). The chain's CDR3 is CSASGQGVTF. CDR3 nucleotides: TGCAGTGCTAGCGGACAGGGGGTTACCTTC.

This chain links TRBV2 with TRBJ1-2; TRBD1 matches at 7 bases. V lost 2 bases, J lost 8 bases, and 11 bases stayed unmatched. CDR1 and CDR2 (germline): SNHLY, FYNNEI. The CDR3 runs 15 residues. CDR3 amino acids: CASSEQRGQGQGYTF. The CDR3 DNA reads as TGTGCCAGCAGTGAACAAAGGGGGCAGGGCCAGGGCTACACCTTC. Using reference TRBV2 and TRBJ1-2 for the parts outside the CDR3, the full variable domain is EPEVTQTPSHQVTQMGQEVILRCVPISNHLYFYWYRQILGQKVEFLVSFYNNEISEKSEIFDDQFSVERPDGSNFTLKIRSTKLEDSAMYFCASSEQRGQGQGYTFGSGTRLTVV.

This chain's CDR3 is CASTPQGAEGYTF. The CDR3 nucleotides read TGCGCCAGCACCCCCCAGGGGGCGGAGGGCTACACCTTC. V is TRBV5-1 and J is TRBJ1-2, with 8 bases that match TRBD1. The germline gives CDR1 SGHRS, CDR2 YFSETQ. The CDR3 is 13 amino acids. V shed 6 bases and J 8 bases; nucleotides not matched to a gene: 9. The entire variable domain, with the rest obtained from reference TRBV5-1 and TRBJ1-2, is as follows: KAGVTQTPRYLIKTRGQQVTLSCSPISGHRSVSWYQQTPGQGLQFLFEYFSETQRNKGNFPGRFSGRQFSNSRSEMNVSTLELGDSALYLCASTPQGAEGYTFGSGTRLTVV.

The chain recombines TRBV27 with TRBJ2-7, with D possibly being TRBD1 (6 bases). From germline, CDR1 is MNHEY and CDR2 SMNVEV (reference sequence). This CDR3 contains 16 residues. V lost 6 bases to trimming and J lost 0 bases, with 18 bases between them. The DNA for the CDR3 is TGTGCCAGCAGCCCCTCGACAGGATCAAGCTCCTACGAGCAGTACTTC. It encodes CASSPSTGSSSYEQYF.